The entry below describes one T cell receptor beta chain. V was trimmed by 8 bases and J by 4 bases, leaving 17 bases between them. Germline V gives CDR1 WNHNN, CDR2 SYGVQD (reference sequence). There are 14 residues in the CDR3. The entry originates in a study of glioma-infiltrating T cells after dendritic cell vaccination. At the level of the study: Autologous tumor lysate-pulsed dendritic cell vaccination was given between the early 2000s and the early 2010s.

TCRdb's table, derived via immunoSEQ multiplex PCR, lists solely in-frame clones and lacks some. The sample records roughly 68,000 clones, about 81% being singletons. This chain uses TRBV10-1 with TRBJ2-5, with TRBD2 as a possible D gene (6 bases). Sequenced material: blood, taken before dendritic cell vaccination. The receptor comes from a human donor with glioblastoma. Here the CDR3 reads CASSFQRVGETQYF. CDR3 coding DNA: TGCGCCAGCTCTTTTCAGCGGGTCGGAGAGACCCAGTACTTC.